A selection of T cell receptor beta chains follows, all from one sample in a study of blood T cell repertoires in COVID-19. TCRdb's copy holds only in-frame clones and misses some; the assay was immunoSEQ multiplex PCR. The sample comprises 400,000 or so clones, roughly nine tenths of which are singletons, and around 1.1% rests with the top ten. Sequencing was carried out using PBMCs or T cells enriched from blood (not recorded which). These TCRs come from a man aged 30-40 years who had recovered from COVID-19. CDR3s include the opening cysteine and the closing phenylalanine or tryptophan. A D gene is named only where the DNA matches it firmly. The listing skips clone size in some rows; elsewhere it reads once, few, many or a size class.

TRBV12-3/TRBV12-4	.	TRBJ2-7	.	TGTGCCAGCAGTCCTAATTTCTCCTACGAGCAGTACTTC	CASSPNFSYEQYF
TRBV19	TRBD1	TRBJ1-1	.	TGTGCCAGTAGTATAGATAGGGACAGACCGAACACTGAAGCTTTCTTT	CASSIDRDRPNTEAFF
TRBV7-3	.	TRBJ2-1	.	TGTGCCAGCAGCCCACTAAGCACGGGCTCCTACAATGAGCAGTTCTTC	CASSPLSTGSYNEQFF
TRBV2	TRBD2	TRBJ2-2	.	TGTGCCAGCAGCCGACGTAGGACTAGCGGGAGGGCCGTGAACACCGGGGAGCTGTTTTTT	CASSRRRTSGRAVNTGELFF
TRBV5-6	TRBD1	TRBJ1-2	few	TGTGCCAGCAGCCTGGTCTCAGGGGGCGGGTATGGCTACACCTTC	CASSLVSGGGYGYTF
TRBV5-1	TRBD2	TRBJ2-7	.	TGCGCCAGCAGGAAACTAGCGGGAGAATCCTACGAGCAGTACTTC	CASRKLAGESYEQYF
TRBV19	TRBD1	TRBJ1-2	few	TGTGCCAGTAGAACACCCGGGACAGGGACCCGGGATGGCTACACCTTC	CASRTPGTGTRDGYTF
TRBV28	TRBD1	TRBJ1-5	once	TGTGCCAGCAGCTCGGGACAGGGCGATCAGCCCCAGCATTTT	CASSSGQGDQPQHF
TRBV3-1/TRBV3-2	.	TRBJ2-7	.	TGTGCCAGCAGCCAAGGCAGTGGGGGGTACGAGCAGTACTTC	CASSQGSGGYEQYF
TRBV28	.	TRBJ2-7	.	TGTGCCAGCACTGAACGGCGGGTTCGTGGGAGGGGGGCCTACGAGCAGTACTTC	CASTERRVRGRGAYEQYF
TRBV12-5	TRBD1	TRBJ1-2	.	TGTGCTAGTGGTTCAACAGGGGGCGCCGGAACCTTC	CASGSTGGAGTF
TRBV5-1	TRBD2	TRBJ2-1	.	TGCGCCAGCAGCGGTGGTAGCGGGAGGGAGGAGCAGTTCTTC	CASSGGSGREEQFF
TRBV7-2	.	TRBJ1-5	.	TGTGCCAGCAGCTTAGATGATAGGGGAAGCAATCAGCCCCAGCATTTT	CASSLDDRGSNQPQHF
TRBV30	TRBD1	TRBJ2-7	few	TGTGCCTGGAGTTTCGGGACAGGGAACTACGAGCAGTACTTC	CAWSFGTGNYEQYF
TRBV15	TRBD2	TRBJ2-1	.	TGTGCCACCAGCTTTCAGGGACTAGCGGGAGGTGAGCAGTTCTTC	CATSFQGLAGGEQFF
TRBV4-1	.	TRBJ1-5	.	TGCGCCAGCAGCCAGAACAGGGAGGGTAATCAGCCCCAGCATTTT	CASSQNREGNQPQHF
TRBV7-2	TRBD2	TRBJ2-3	.	TGTGCCAGCAGCTTATGGGAGGGAACCAGCGGGAGTGGTATTTATACGCAGTATTTT	CASSLWEGTSGSGIYTQYF
TRBV6-1	TRBD2	TRBJ2-5	.	TGTGCCAGCAGTGGACAGATCCCCATAGCGGGACTCTTCCAAGAGACCCAGTACTTC	CASSGQIPIAGLFQETQYF
TRBV21-1	.	TRBJ2-7	.	TGTGCCAGCAGCAAACCGGCAGGGGGGCCGGGGGCCTACGAGCAGTACTTC	CASSKPAGGPGAYEQYF
TRBV3-1/TRBV3-2	TRBD1	TRBJ2-1	.	TGTGCCACAGCCGGGACAGCCTACAATGAGCAGTTCTTC	CATAGTAYNEQFF
TRBV2	.	TRBJ2-3	once	TGTGCCAGCAACAGAGCAGATACGCAGTATTTT	CASNRADTQYF
TRBV28	.	TRBJ2-2	.	TGTGCCAGCAGTTTATCAGCGACCGGGGAGCTGTTTTTT	CASSLSATGELFF
TRBV7-2	TRBD2	TRBJ2-1	.	TGTGCCAGCAGCTTAGGGCCCAGCGGGGCTTACAATGAGCAGTTCTTC	CASSLGPSGAYNEQFF
TRBV4-1	TRBD1	TRBJ2-7	once	TGCGCCAGCAGCCACCCGGGACAGGGGGCTGGCTACGAGCAGTACTTC	CASSHPGQGAGYEQYF
TRBV10-3	.	TRBJ2-1	.	TGTGCCATTAAAGAGGCACCTAACAATGAGCAGTTCTTC	CAIKEAPNNEQFF
TRBV5-8	TRBD1	TRBJ1-4	.	TGTGCCAGCAGTCATCCGACAGGGTTATGGGAAAAACTGTTTTTT	CASSHPTGLWEKLFF
TRBV27	.	TRBJ1-2	.	TGTGCCAGCAGTTCAGGGTCTTACGGCTACACCTTC	CASSSGSYGYTF
TRBV19	.	TRBJ2-3	.	TGTGCCAGTAGGAGGGCTAGCTTCAAGATAGATACGCAGTATTTT	CASRRASFKIDTQYF
TRBV12-5	TRBD1	TRBJ2-7	.	TGTGCTAGTGGTAACCCGACAGGGAATTCCTACGAGCAGTACTTC	CASGNPTGNSYEQYF
TRBV19	TRBD2	TRBJ2-1	.	TGTGCCAGTAGTCGACTAGCGGCTCCCTACAATGAGCAGTTCTTC	CASSRLAAPYNEQFF
TRBV10-2	TRBD1	TRBJ1-5	.	TGCGCCAGCGGCGAGGGGGCAGGCAATCAGCCCCAGCATTTT	CASGEGAGNQPQHF
TRBV30	TRBD1	TRBJ1-4	.	TGTGCCTGGAGTACTTGGACAGGGGGCCCCCGGGGTAATGAAAAACTGTTTTTT	CAWSTWTGGPRGNEKLFF
TRBV7-8	.	TRBJ2-1	.	TGTGCCAGCAGCATAGGGCTAGCAGCATACAATGAGCAGTTCTTC	CASSIGLAAYNEQFF
TRBV11-2	.	TRBJ2-7	.	TGTGCCAGCAGCCGCACCCGGGGGACCTACGAGCAGTACTTC	CASSRTRGTYEQYF
TRBV3-1/TRBV3-2	.	TRBJ1-2	once	TGTGCCAGCAGCCAAAACCAGGGTTTTTGGTACACCTTC	CASSQNQGFWYTF
TRBV7-2	.	TRBJ2-2	.	TGTGCCAGCAGCTTAATTGGTCCGGTCGGCGGGGAGCTGTTTTTT	CASSLIGPVGGELFF
TRBV5-5	TRBD1	TRBJ1-5	.	TGTGCCAGCAGCCGCACAGGGGGCGTGAATCAGCCCCAGCATTTT	CASSRTGGVNQPQHF
TRBV29-1	TRBD1	TRBJ1-2	.	TGCAGCGTTGTTGACAGGGAGAGCTATGGCTACACCTTC	CSVVDRESYGYTF
TRBV5-6	.	TRBJ1-1	.	TGTGCCAGCAGCTTGGCAGGGTCCCCTGAAGCTTTCTTT	CASSLAGSPEAFF
TRBV28	.	TRBJ1-4	.	TGTGCCAGCAGACCGTATCGAACAGGGATCGATGAAAAACTGTTTTTT	CASRPYRTGIDEKLFF
TRBV24-1	.	TRBJ2-5	few	TGTGCCACCAGTGTAGGCGGGGACCAAGAGACCCAGTACTTC	CATSVGGDQETQYF
TRBV5-1	.	TRBJ1-1	.	TGCGCCAGCAGCTTGTCAGCGTCCACTGAAGCTTTCTTT	CASSLSASTEAFF
TRBV4-1	.	TRBJ1-2	.	TGCGCCAGCAGCCAAGATTGGGCTAGCGGAGGGAATGGCTACACCTTC	CASSQDWASGGNGYTF
TRBV7-2	TRBD2	TRBJ2-1	.	TGTGCCAGCAGCTTAGTAGGTTTGAGGACTAGCGGGATCTTC	CASSLVGLRTSGIF
TRBV5-1	TRBD2	TRBJ2-1	.	TGCGCCAGTGCCCCGACTAGCGTAACCTACAATGAGCAGTTCTTC	CASAPTSVTYNEQFF
TRBV12-3/TRBV12-4	.	TRBJ2-5	.	TGTGCCAGCCTTTTAAGGGGTCGGGAGACCCAGTACTTC	CASLLRGRETQYF
TRBV19	.	TRBJ1-5	once	TGTGCCAGTAGTACCCGACAGACCTATAGCAATCAGCCCCAGCATTTT	CASSTRQTYSNQPQHF
TRBV30	.	TRBJ2-3	.	TGTGCCTGGAGTGCCCCAACAGATACGCAGTATTTT	CAWSAPTDTQYF
TRBV5-5	.	TRBJ2-5	.	TGTGCCAGCAGCTTGGAGGCAGGGCTGCGGGAGACCCAGTACTTC	CASSLEAGLRETQYF
TRBV27	TRBD1	TRBJ2-4	.	TGTGCCAGCAGCCCTAGGGGACAGGGAAACATTCAGTACTTC	CASSPRGQGNIQYF
TRBV30	.	TRBJ1-4	.	TGTGCCTGGTCCTACGCAACTAATGAAAAACTGTTTTTT	CAWSYATNEKLFF
TRBV29-1	.	TRBJ1-1	.	TGCAGCGTTCTAATTATTGGGAGTGGGACTGAAGCTTTCTTT	CSVLIIGSGTEAFF
TRBV12-5	.	TRBJ1-1	.	TGTGCTAGTGGTTTGGTAGTCTTCGAACTCACTGAAGCTTTCTTT	CASGLVVFELTEAFF
TRBV28	.	TRBJ1-5	.	TGTGCCAGCAACTCCGGCCCCGGGAAAGGCAATCAGCCCCAGCATTTT	CASNSGPGKGNQPQHF
TRBV28	TRBD1	TRBJ1-2	.	TGTGCCAGCAGTTTCCCCCAGGGGGCGCGTCTTGTCGGCTACACCTTC	CASSFPQGARLVGYTF
TRBV5-6	.	TRBJ2-7	.	TGTGCCAGCAGCGGGGCCCCCTACGAGCAGTACTTC	CASSGAPYEQYF
TRBV3-1/TRBV3-2	.	TRBJ2-2	.	TGTGCCAGCAGCCCGGGGGAAGGTGTCCCCGATACCGGGGAGCTGTTTTTT	CASSPGEGVPDTGELFF
TRBV18	TRBD1	TRBJ1-2	.	TGTGCCAGCTCACAACAGGGGGAAGCCGGTGGCTACACCTTC	CASSQQGEAGGYTF